The sequence of this T cell receptor beta chain was determined in a study of cytomegalovirus exposure and HLA in healthy donors. Study context: Around 200 million T cells yielded approximately 100 million unique TCR beta sequences, as an earlier analysis found.

Vbeta (60) and Jbeta (13) primers were used in the PCR. Produced via immunoSEQ multiplex PCR; TCRdb's table is partial and in-frame only. The data hold 180,000 or so clones, with about 85% observed a single time. Donors showed nominal health when sampled, although they likely had unrecorded immune exposures. V gave up 4 bases and J gave up 7 bases, with 17 bases separating them. The CDR3 consists of 14 residues. Germline CDR1 reads GTSNPN; CDR2 reads SVGIG (reference sequence). The clonotype comes from a woman aged 50 to 65 in good health and CMV-seropositive. The sequenced sample was PBMCs. The chain recombines TRBV30 with TRBJ1-3; D perhaps matches TRBD1 (5 bases). The DNA for the CDR3 is TGTGCCTGGATGCGGACGGGGGTGTATAACACCATATATTTT. It encodes CAWMRTGVYNTIYF.